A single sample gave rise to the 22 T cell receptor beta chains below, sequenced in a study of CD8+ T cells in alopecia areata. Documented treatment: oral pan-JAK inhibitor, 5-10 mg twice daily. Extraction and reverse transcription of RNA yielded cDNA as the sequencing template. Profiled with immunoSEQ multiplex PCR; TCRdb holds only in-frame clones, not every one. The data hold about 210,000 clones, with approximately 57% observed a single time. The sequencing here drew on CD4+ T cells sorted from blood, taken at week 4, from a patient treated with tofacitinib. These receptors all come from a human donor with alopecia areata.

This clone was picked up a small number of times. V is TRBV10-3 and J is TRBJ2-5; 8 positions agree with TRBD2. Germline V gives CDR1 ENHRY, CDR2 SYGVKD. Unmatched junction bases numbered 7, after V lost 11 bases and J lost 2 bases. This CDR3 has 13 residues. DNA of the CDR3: TGTGCCTCCACCCGGGGGGGACAAGAGACCCAGTACTTC. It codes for CASTRGGQETQYF.

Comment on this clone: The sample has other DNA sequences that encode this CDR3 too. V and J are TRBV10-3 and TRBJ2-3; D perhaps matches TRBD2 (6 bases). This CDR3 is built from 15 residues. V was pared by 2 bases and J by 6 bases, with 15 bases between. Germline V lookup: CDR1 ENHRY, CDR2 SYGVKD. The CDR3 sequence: CAISEPGTSGDTQYF. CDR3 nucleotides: TGTGCCATCAGTGAGCCAGGGACTTCCGGGGATACGCAGTATTTT.

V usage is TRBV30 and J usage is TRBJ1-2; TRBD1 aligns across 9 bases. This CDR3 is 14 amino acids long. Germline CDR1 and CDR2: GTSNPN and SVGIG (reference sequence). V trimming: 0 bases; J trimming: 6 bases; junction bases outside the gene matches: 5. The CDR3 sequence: CAWSVRGQGNGYTF. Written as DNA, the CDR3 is TGTGCCTGGAGTGTCAGGGGACAGGGAAATGGCTACACCTTC.

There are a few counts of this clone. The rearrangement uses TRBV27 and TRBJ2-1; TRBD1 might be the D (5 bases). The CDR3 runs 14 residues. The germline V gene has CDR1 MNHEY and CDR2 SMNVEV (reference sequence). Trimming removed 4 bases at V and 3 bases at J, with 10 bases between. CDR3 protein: CASSSGWLYNEQFF. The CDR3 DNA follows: TGTGCCAGCAGTTCAGGGTGGCTCTACAATGAGCAGTTCTTC.

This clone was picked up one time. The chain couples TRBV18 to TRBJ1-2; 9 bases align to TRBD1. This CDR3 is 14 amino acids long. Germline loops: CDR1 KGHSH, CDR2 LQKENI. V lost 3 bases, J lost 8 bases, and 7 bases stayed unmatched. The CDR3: CASSPAGTGKGYTF. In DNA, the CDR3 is TGTGCCAGCTCACCGGCCGGGACAGGGAAAGGCTACACCTTC.

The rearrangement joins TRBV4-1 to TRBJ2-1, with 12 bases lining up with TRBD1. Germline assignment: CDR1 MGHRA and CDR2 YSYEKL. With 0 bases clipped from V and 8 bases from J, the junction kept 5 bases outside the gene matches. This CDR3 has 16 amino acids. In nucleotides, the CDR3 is TGCGCCAGCAGCCAAGATTGGGGACAGGGGGCGTATGAGCAGTTCTTC. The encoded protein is CASSQDWGQGAYEQFF.

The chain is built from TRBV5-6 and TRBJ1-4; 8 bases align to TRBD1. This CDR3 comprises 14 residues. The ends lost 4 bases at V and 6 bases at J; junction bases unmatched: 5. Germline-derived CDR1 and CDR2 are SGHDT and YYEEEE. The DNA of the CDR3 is TGTGCCAGCAGCCTCAGGGGGCTAGATGAAAAACTGTTTTTT. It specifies CASSLRGLDEKLFF.

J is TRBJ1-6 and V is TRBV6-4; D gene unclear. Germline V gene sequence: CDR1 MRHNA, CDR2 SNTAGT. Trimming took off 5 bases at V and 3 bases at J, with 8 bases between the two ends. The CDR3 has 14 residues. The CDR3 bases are TGTGCCAGCAGTCCCACGGGCTATAATTCACCCCTCCACTTT. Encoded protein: CASSPTGYNSPLHF.

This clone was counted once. The CDR3 reads CATSRGGDTYTDTQYF. CDR3 nucleotides: TGTGCCACCAGCAGAGGGGGGGACACATACACAGATACGCAGTATTTT. V gene TRBV15 combines with J gene TRBJ2-3, with D perhaps given as TRBD1 or TRBD2 (6 bases each). CDR3 length equals 16 residues. Per the germline V gene, CDR1 is LNHNV and CDR2 is YYDKDF (reference sequence). Trimming cost V 1 base and J 2 bases, with 13 bases left between them.

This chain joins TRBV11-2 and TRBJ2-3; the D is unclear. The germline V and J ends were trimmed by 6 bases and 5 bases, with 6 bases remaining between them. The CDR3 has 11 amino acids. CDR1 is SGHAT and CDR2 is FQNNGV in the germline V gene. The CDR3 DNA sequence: TGTGCCAGCAGTACGGAAGATACGCAGTATTTT. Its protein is CASSTEDTQYF. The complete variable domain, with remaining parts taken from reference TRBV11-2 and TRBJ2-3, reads EAGVAQSPRYKIIEKRQSVAFWCNPISGHATLYWYQQILGQGPKLLIQFQNNGVVDDSQLPKDRFSAERLKGVDSTLKIQPAKLEDSAVYLCASSTEDTQYFGPGTRLTVL.

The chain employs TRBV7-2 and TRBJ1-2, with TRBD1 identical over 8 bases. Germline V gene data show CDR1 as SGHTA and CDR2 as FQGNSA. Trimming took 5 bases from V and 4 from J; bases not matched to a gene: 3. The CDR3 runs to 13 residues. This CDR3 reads CASSPTGGYGYTF. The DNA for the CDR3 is TGTGCCAGCAGCCCTACAGGGGGCTATGGCTACACCTTC. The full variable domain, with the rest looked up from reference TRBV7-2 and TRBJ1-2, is GAGVSQSPSNKVTEKGKDVELRCDPISGHTALYWYRQSLGQGLEFLIYFQGNSAPDKSGLPSDRFSAERTGGSVSTLTIQRTQQEDSAVYLCASSPTGGYGYTFGSGTRLTVV.

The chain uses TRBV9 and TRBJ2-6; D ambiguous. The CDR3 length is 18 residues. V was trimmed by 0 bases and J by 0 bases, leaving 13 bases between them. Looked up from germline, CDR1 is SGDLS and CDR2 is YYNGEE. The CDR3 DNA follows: TGTGCCAGCAGCGTAGGTCTGGTAACTTACTCTGGGGCCAACGTCCTGACTTTC. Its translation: CASSVGLVTYSGANVLTF.

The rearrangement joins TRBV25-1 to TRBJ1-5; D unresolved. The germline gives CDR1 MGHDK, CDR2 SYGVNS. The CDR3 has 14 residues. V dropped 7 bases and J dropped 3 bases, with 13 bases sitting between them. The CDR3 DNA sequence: TGTGCCAGCAATGGGAACAGTCACAATCAGCCCCAGCATTTT. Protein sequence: CASNGNSHNQPQHF.

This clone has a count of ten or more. CDR3 amino acids: CASSIPNRSIYGYTF. DNA for the CDR3: TGTGCCAGTAGTATACCGAACAGGTCGATCTATGGCTACACCTTC. This rearrangement joins TRBV19 to TRBJ1-2, with D perhaps TRBD1 (5 bases). The CDR3 spans 15 residues. Trimming cost V 2 bases and J 4 bases, with 14 bases left between them. Germline V gene lookup returns CDR1 LNHDA and CDR2 SQIVND (reference sequence).

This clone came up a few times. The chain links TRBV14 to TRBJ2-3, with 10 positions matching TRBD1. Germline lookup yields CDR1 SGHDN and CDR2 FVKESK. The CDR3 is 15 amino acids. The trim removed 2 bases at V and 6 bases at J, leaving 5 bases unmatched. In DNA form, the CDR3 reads TGTGCCAGCAGCCAACCGGGACAGGGGTTGGATACGCAGTATTTT. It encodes CASSQPGQGLDTQYF.

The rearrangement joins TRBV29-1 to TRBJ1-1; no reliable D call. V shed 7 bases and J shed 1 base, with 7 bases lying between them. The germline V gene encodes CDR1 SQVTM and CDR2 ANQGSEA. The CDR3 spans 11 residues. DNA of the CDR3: TGCAGCGGTCAGCAGAACACTGAAGCTTTCTTT. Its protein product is CSGQQNTEAFF.

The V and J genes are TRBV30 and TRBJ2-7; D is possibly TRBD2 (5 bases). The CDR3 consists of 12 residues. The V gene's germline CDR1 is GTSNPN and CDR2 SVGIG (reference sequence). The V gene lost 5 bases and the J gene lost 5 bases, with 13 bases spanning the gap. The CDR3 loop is CAWGSRKDEQYF. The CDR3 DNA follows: TGTGCCTGGGGGAGTAGGAAGGACGAGCAGTACTTC.

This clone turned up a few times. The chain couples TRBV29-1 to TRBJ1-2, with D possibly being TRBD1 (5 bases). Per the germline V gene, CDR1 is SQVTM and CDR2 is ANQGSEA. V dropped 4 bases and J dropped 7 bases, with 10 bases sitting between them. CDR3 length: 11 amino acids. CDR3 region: CSVGDPGGYTF. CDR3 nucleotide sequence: TGCAGCGTTGGGGACCCTGGTGGCTACACCTTC.

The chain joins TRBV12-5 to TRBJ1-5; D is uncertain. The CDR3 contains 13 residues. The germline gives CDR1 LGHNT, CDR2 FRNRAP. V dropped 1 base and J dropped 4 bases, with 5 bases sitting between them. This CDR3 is CASGLEANQPQHF. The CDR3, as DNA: TGTGCTAGTGGTTTGGAGGCGAATCAGCCCCAGCATTTT.

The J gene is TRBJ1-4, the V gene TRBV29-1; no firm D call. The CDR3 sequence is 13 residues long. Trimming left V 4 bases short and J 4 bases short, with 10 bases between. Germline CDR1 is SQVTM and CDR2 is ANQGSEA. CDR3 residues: CSVVSSRNEKLFF. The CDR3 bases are TGCAGCGTTGTGTCGTCCCGTAATGAAAAACTGTTTTTT. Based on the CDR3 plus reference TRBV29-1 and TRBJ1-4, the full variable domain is SAVISQKPSRDICQRGTSLTIQCQVDSQVTMMFWYRQQPGQSLTLIATANQGSEATYESGFVIDKFPISRPNLTFSTLTVSNMSPEDSSIYLCSVVSSRNEKLFFGSGTQLSVL.

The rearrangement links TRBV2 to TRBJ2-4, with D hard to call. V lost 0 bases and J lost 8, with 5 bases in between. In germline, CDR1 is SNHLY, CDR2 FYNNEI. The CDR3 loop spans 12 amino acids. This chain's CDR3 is CASSEAKDIQYF. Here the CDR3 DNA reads TGTGCCAGCAGTGAAGCGAAAGACATTCAGTACTTC. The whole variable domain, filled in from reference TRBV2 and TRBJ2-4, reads EPEVTQTPSHQVTQMGQEVILRCVPISNHLYFYWYRQILGQKVEFLVSFYNNEISEKSEIFDDQFSVERPDGSNFTLKIRSTKLEDSAMYFCASSEAKDIQYFGAGTRLSVL.

CDR3 residues: CASSLANRVLGANVLTF. The CDR3 DNA reads as TGTGCCAGCAGCTTAGCGAACAGGGTTTTAGGGGCCAACGTCCTGACTTTC. The chain recombines TRBV7-9 with TRBJ2-6; D perhaps matches TRBD1 (6 bases). V dropped 0 bases and J dropped 4 bases, with 13 bases sitting between them. Germline V gene data show CDR1 as SEHNR and CDR2 as FQNEAQ (reference sequence). This CDR3 contains 17 residues.